This T cell receptor beta chain is drawn from a study of regulatory T cells in long-lasting Graves disease. TCR beta libraries were built with iRepertoire HTBI primers and Arm-PCR of CDR3 regions. TCRdb called the multiplex PCR reads again in MiXCR, with one record for every CDR3 protein. The sample holds approximately 540,000 distinct CDR3 sequences, around 13% seen once. This clonotype was detected ten times or more. The antigen remains undetermined. As for time point: newly diagnosed GD, antithyroid drugs for less than 3 months. Extracted PBMC RNA gave rise to the TCR library. Patients came from an endocrinology department in Xi'an, China. Study observations and caveats: There was favoring of TRBV28, TRBJ1-2 and TRBJ2-5 in persistent disease.

Trimming shortened V by 1 base and J by 8 bases, and 11 bases separated the two germline ends. CDR3 length: 13 residues. The germline gives CDR1 SGHNT, CDR2 YENEEA. These data were also filed under a second study, of T cells in Graves' hyperthyroidism and ophthalmopathy. That paper adds: Those with hyperthyroidism were 18 to 65 years old, newly diagnosed, and ill for under 2 months. Thyroid ultrasound and orbital computed tomography, with clinical symptoms and serum thyroxine and TRAb, informed diagnoses.

This receptor was obtained from a woman aged 30 to 39 with Graves disease. This chain connects TRBV11-3 to TRBJ1-2; D gene unclear. Source: peripheral blood mononuclear cells (PBMCs), taken at new diagnosis, from a patient treated with antithyroid drugs. CDR3 nucleotides: TGTGCCAGCAGCTTAGGACTCACGGGCGGCTACACCTTC. This gives the protein CASSLGLTGGYTF.